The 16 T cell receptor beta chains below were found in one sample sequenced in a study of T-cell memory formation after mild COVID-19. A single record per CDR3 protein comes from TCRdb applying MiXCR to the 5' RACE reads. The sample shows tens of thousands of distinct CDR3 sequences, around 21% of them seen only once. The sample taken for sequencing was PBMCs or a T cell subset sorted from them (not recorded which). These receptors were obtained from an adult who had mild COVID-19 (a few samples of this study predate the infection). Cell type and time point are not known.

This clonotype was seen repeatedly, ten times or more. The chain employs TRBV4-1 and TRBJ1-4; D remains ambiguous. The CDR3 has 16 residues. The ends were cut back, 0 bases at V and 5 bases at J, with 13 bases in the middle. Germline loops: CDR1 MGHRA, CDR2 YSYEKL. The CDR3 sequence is CASSQDRTRGNEKLFF. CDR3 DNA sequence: TGCGCCAGCAGCCAAGATCGAACTAGAGGGAATGAAAAACTGTTTTTT.

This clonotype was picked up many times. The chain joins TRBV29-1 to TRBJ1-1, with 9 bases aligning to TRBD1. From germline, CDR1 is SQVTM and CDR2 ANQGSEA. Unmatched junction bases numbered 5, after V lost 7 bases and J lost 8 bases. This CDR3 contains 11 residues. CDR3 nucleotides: TGCAGCGCATACAGGGGGCAGGAAGCTTTCTTT. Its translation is CSAYRGQEAFF.

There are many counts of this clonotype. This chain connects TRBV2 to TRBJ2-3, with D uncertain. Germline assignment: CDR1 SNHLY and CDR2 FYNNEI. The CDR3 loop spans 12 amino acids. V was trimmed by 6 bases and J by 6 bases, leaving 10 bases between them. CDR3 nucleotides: TGTGCCAGCAGAGTGGCCGGGGATACGCAGTATTTT. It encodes CASRVAGDTQYF.

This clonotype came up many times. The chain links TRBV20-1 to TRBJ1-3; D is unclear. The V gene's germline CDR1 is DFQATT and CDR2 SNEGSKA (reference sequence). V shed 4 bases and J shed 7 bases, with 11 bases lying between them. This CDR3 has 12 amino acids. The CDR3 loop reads CSAIARGNTIYF. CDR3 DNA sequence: TGCAGTGCTATCGCCAGAGGGAACACCATATATTTT.

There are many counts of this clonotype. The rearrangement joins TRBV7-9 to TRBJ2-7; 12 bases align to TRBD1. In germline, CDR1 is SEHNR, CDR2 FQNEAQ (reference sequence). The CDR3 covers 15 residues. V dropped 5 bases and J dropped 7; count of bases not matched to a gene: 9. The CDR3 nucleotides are TGTGCCAGCAGCACCCCCGGGACAGGGGGCATAGAGCAGTACTTC. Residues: CASSTPGTGGIEQYF.

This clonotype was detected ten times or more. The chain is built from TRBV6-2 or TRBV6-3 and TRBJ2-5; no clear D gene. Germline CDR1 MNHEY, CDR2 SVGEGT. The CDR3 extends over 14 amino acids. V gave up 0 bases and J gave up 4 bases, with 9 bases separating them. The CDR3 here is CASSYSIQRETQYF. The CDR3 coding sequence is TGTGCCAGCAGTTACTCTATTCAACGAGAGACCCAGTACTTC.

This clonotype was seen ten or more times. CDR3 sequence (DNA): TGTGCCAGCTCACCGCTCGGACAGGGAAACTATGGCTACACCTTC. Translated, it gives CASSPLGQGNYGYTF. The chain employs TRBV18 and TRBJ1-2; 8 nucleotides match TRBD1. The germline gives CDR1 KGHSH, CDR2 LQKENI. With V trimmed by 3 bases and J by 2 bases, 5 bases remained unmatched. The CDR3 length is 15 residues. Full variable domain (rest looked up from reference TRBV18 and TRBJ1-2): NAGVMQNPRHLVRRRGQEARLRCSPMKGHSHVYWYRQLPEEGLKFMVYLQKENIIDESGMPKERFSAEFPKEGPSILRIQQVVRGDSAAYFCASSPLGQGNYGYTFGSGTRLTVV.

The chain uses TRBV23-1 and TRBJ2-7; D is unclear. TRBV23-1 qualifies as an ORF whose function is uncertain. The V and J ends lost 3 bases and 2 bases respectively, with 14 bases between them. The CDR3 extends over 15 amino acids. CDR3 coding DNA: TGCGCCAGCAGTCACTCGAGGAGAGACCCCTACGAGCAGTACTTC. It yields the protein CASSHSRRDPYEQYF.

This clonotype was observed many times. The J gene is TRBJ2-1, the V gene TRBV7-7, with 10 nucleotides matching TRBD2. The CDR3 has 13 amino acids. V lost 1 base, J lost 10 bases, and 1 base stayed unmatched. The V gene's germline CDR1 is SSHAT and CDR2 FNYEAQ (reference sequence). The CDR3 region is CASSLERGGEQFF. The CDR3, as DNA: TGTGCCAGCAGCTTAGAGCGGGGGGGCGAGCAGTTCTTC. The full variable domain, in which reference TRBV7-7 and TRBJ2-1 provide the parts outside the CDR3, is GAGVSQSPRYKVTKRGQDVTLRCDPISSHATLYWYQQALGQGPEFLTYFNYEAQPDKSGLPSDRFSAERPEGSISTLTIQRTEQRDSAMYRCASSLERGGEQFFGPGTRLTVL.

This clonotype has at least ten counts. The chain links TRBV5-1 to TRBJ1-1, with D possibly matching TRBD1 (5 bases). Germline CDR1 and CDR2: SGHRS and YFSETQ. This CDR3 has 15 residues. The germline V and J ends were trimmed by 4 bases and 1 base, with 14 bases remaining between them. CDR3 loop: CASSPFRDRNTEAFF. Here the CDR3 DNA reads TGCGCCAGCAGCCCCTTTCGCGACAGGAACACTGAAGCTTTCTTT.

The CDR3 region is CASSQEQTGGQETQYF. DNA for the CDR3: TGCGCCAGCAGCCAAGAACAGACAGGGGGTCAAGAGACCCAGTACTTC. The rearrangement joins TRBV4-1 to TRBJ2-5, with 9 bases identical to TRBD1. With 0 bases clipped from V and 2 bases from J, the junction kept 4 bases outside the gene matches. CDR3 length: 16 residues. Germline loops: CDR1 MGHRA, CDR2 YSYEKL.

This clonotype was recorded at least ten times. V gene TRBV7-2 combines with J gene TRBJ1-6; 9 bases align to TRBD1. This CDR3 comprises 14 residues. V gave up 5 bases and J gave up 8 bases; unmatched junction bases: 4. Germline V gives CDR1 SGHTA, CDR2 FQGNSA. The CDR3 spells CASSPRTGDSPLHF. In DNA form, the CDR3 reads TGTGCCAGCAGCCCACGGACAGGGGATTCACCCCTCCACTTT.

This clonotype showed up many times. CDR3 protein: CATQTSGLEETQYF. The CDR3 DNA follows: TGTGCCACCCAAACGTCCGGCCTCGAAGAGACCCAGTACTTC. The gene calls are TRBV6-2 or TRBV6-3 and TRBJ2-5; D ambiguous. The CDR3 has 14 residues. Trimming cost V 10 bases and J 3 bases, with 18 bases left between them. Germline V gene sequence: CDR1 MNHEY, CDR2 SVGEGT.

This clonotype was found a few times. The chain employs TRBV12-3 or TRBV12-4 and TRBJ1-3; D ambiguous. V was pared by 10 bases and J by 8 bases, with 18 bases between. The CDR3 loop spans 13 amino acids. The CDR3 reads CAIEVDPRDTIYF. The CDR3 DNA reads TGTGCCATTGAAGTGGACCCTAGGGACACCATATATTTT.

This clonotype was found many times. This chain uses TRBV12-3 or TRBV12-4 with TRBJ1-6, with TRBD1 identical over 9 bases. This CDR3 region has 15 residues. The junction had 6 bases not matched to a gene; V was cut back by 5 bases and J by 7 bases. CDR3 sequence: CASSPSTGGNSPLHF. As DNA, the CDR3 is TGTGCCAGCAGTCCTTCGACAGGGGGGAATTCACCCCTCCACTTT.

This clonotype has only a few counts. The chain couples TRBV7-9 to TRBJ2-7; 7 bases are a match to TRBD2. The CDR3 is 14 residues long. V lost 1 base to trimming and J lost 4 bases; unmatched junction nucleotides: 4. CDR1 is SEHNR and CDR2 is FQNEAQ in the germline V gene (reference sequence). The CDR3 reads CASSLEGGSYEQYF. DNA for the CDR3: TGTGCCAGCAGCTTAGAGGGCGGGAGTTACGAGCAGTACTTC.